Each of the 20 T cell receptor beta chains below was sequenced from the same sample in a study of memory CD4+ T cells and cytomegalovirus serostatus. The sort gate was single viable CD3+CD4+CD8-CD45RO+ cells for memory CD4+ T cells. Sequencing was performed with immunoSEQ multiplex PCR; in TCRdb, only in-frame clones are kept and a portion is missing. The table shows some 57,000 clones, with under 80% occurring only once. Source material: memory CD4+ T cells from blood. Receptor source: an adult in good health and CMV-seronegative.

The chain combines TRBV15 with TRBJ1-5; no firm D call. Trimming left V 0 bases short and J 6 bases short, with 9 bases between. CDR1 LNHNV and CDR2 YYDKDF come from the germline V gene (reference sequence). This CDR3 contains 14 residues. CDR3 protein: CATSRDPAGQPQHF. The CDR3 region has the DNA TGTGCCACCAGCAGAGATCCAGCGGGTCAGCCCCAGCATTTT. Complete variable domain (other parts from reference TRBV15 and TRBJ1-5): DAMVIQNPRYQVTQFGKPVTLSCSQTLNHNVMYWYQQKSSQAPKLLFHYYDKDFNNEADTPDNFQSRRPNTSFCFLDIRSPGLGDTAMYLCATSRDPAGQPQHFGDGTRLSIL.

The J gene is TRBJ1-1, the V gene TRBV6-5; 8 nucleotides align to TRBD1. In germline, CDR1 is MNHEY, CDR2 SVGAGI. The junction had 7 bases not matched to a gene; V was cut back by 6 bases and J by 1 base. This CDR3 contains 15 residues. As DNA, the CDR3 is TGTGCCAGCAGCCGGGACAGGTTAGGGAACACTGAAGCTTTCTTT. Protein sequence: CASSRDRLGNTEAFF.

The rearrangement joins TRBV4-1 to TRBJ2-7; 7 bases are shared with TRBD1. Trimming cost V 0 bases and J 8 bases; bases outside gene matches: 10. This CDR3 contains 15 residues. Germline V lookup: CDR1 MGHRA, CDR2 YSYEKL. This CDR3 is CASSQDKGADPKQYF. The CDR3 nucleotides read TGCGCCAGCAGCCAAGACAAGGGGGCTGACCCCAAGCAGTACTTC.

The chain joins TRBV11-3 to TRBJ1-1; 9 bases line up with TRBD1. V gave up 5 bases and J gave up 4 bases; unmatched junction bases: 11. The CDR3 spans 16 residues. In germline, CDR1 is SGHNT, CDR2 YENEEA. DNA for the CDR3: TGTGCCAGCAGCCCGGGACAGGGAACGATAAGCACTGAAGCTTTCTTT. Translation gives CASSPGQGTISTEAFF.

The chain combines TRBV25-1 with TRBJ1-6, with TRBD1 matching 9 bases. The CDR3 is made up of 15 amino acids. V was clipped by 2 bases and J by 9 bases; unmatched bases: 5. The germline V gene has CDR1 MGHDK and CDR2 SYGVNS. The CDR3, as DNA: TGTGCCAGCAGTGAAAGGAGGGACAGGGCTTCACCCCTCCACTTT. This sequence encodes CASSERRDRASPLHF.

The chain links TRBV7-8 to TRBJ2-3, with 10 bases lining up with TRBD2. The CDR3 sequence is 20 residues long. Germline V gives CDR1 SGHVS, CDR2 FQNEAQ. The V and J ends lost 1 base and 0 bases, in that order; junction bases with no gene match: 13. The CDR3 loop is CASSLVSGAASGRSTDTQYF. Written as DNA, the CDR3 is TGTGCCAGCAGCTTAGTGTCCGGGGCGGCTAGCGGGAGAAGCACAGATACGCAGTATTTT.

The chain couples TRBV7-9 to TRBJ2-3, with 10 bases aligning to TRBD1. Germline CDR1 is SEHNR and CDR2 is FQNEAQ (reference sequence). The length of the CDR3 is 17 residues. V was clipped by 0 bases and J by 2 bases; unmatched bases: 5. The CDR3 nucleotides are TGTGCCAGCAGCTTAGCGGCCGGGACAGGGGACACAGATACGCAGTATTTT. The encoded protein is CASSLAAGTGDTDTQYF. The complete variable domain, with remaining parts taken from reference TRBV7-9 and TRBJ2-3, reads DTGVSQNPRHKITKRGQNVTFRCDPISEHNRLYWYRQTLGQGPEFLTYFQNEAQLEKSRLLSDRFSAERPKGSFSTLEIQRTEQGDSAMYLCASSLAAGTGDTDTQYFGPGTRLTVL.

The chain uses TRBV18 and TRBJ2-1, with 13 bases lining up with TRBD2. V trimming: 5 bases; J trimming: 9 bases; junction bases outside the gene matches: 10. This CDR3 spans 16 amino acids. Germline V gene sequence: CDR1 KGHSH, CDR2 LQKENI. The CDR3 sequence is CASSTTLAGGPGEQFF. The CDR3 coding sequence is TGTGCCAGCTCAACCACACTAGCGGGGGGGCCTGGTGAGCAGTTCTTC.

V usage is TRBV20-1 and J usage is TRBJ2-4; weak D call: TRBD1 (7 bases). The germline V and J ends were trimmed by 5 bases and 8 bases, with 10 bases remaining between them. Germline values: CDR1 DFQATT, CDR2 SNEGSKA (reference sequence). The length of the CDR3 is 11 residues. This CDR3 reads CSAPRGDIQYF. Here the CDR3 DNA reads TGCAGTGCTCCCAGGGGGGACATTCAGTACTTC.

V gene TRBV7-9 combines with J gene TRBJ1-2; 12 nucleotides agree with TRBD1. Germline loops: CDR1 SEHNR, CDR2 FQNEAQ (reference sequence). The CDR3 is 14 amino acids. The V and J ends lost 7 bases and 7 bases, in that order; junction bases with no gene match: 7. The CDR3 region is CASTQGTGGGGYTF. The CDR3 DNA follows: TGTGCCAGCACCCAAGGGACAGGGGGCGGTGGCTACACCTTC.

This clone was picked up one time. The DNA of the CDR3 is TGCGCCAGCAGCCCCAGGTGGGGCTCTGGGGCCAACGTCCTGACTTTC. It translates to CASSPRWGSGANVLTF. The rearrangement links TRBV4-1 to TRBJ2-6; D is unresolved. V was trimmed by 4 bases and J by 0 bases, leaving 10 bases between them. The CDR3 runs 16 residues. The germline V gene encodes CDR1 MGHRA and CDR2 YSYEKL.

The chain recombines TRBV7-6 with TRBJ1-4, with unresolved D. V lost 0 bases and J 4 bases, leaving 9 bases between the germline ends. The CDR3 has 15 residues. Germline V gene data show CDR1 as SGHVS and CDR2 as FNYEAQ. CDR3 nucleotide sequence: TGTGCCAGCAGCTTAGCGGCCAGCTTTAATGAAAAACTGTTTTTT. Protein product: CASSLAASFNEKLFF.

CDR3 protein: CASSSSPVAGGPADTQYF. The CDR3 DNA sequence: TGTGCCAGCTCAAGTTCTCCGGTTGCGGGGGGGCCAGCAGATACGCAGTATTTT. This chain uses TRBV18 with TRBJ2-3, with 9 bases fitting TRBD2. The junction had 16 bases not matched to a gene; V was cut back by 5 bases and J by 4 bases. CDR1 is KGHSH and CDR2 is LQKENI in the germline V gene. The CDR3 runs 18 residues.

The rearrangement links TRBV5-6 to TRBJ2-5, with a tentative D call TRBD2 (5 bases). Germline CDR1 SGHDT, CDR2 YYEEEE. The CDR3 has 14 residues. With 4 bases removed from V and 5 bases from J, the gap between germline ends came to 15 bases. This chain's CDR3 is CASSPERFRETQYF. In DNA, the CDR3 is TGTGCCAGCAGCCCCGAGCGGTTTCGGGAGACCCAGTACTTC.

The V call is TRBV6-6, the J call TRBJ2-3, with TRBD1 matching 10 bases. Germline CDR1 reads MNHNY; CDR2 reads SVGAGI (reference sequence). The CDR3 contains 13 residues. Trimming took 6 bases from V and 4 from J; bases not matched to a gene: 1. The CDR3 here is CASRTGGADTQYF. CDR3 in DNA: TGTGCCAGCAGGACAGGGGGCGCAGATACGCAGTATTTT.

The chain couples TRBV5-6 to TRBJ2-7, with D unresolved. Germline V gives CDR1 SGHDT, CDR2 YYEEEE. The CDR3 is 12 residues long. Trimming removed 4 bases from V and 3 bases from J, with 8 bases in between. The CDR3 DNA reads as TGTGCCAGCAGCCGAAAGATCTACGAGCAGTACTTC. Protein: CASSRKIYEQYF.

The rearrangement uses TRBV5-1 and TRBJ1-3; D may be TRBD1 (5 bases). The CDR3 runs 14 residues. Germline V CDR1 and CDR2: SGHRS, YFSETQ. V gave up 5 bases and J gave up 4 bases, with 13 bases separating them. The CDR3 sequence is CASRTTAQGNTIYF. CDR3 nucleotide sequence: TGCGCCAGCAGGACGACAGCACAAGGAAACACCATATATTTT.

This sequence joins TRBV6-1 and TRBJ1-5, with D perhaps matching TRBD1 (6 bases). Trimming stripped 3 bases from V and 2 bases from J, with 17 bases between. Germline CDR1 MNHNS, CDR2 SASEGT. This CDR3 region has 17 residues. The CDR3: CASSEGGGGLRNQPQHF. DNA for the CDR3: TGTGCCAGCAGTGAGGGAGGGGGGGGGCTCCGCAATCAGCCCCAGCATTTT.

This sequence joins TRBV2 and TRBJ2-5; D gene uncertain. The V end lost 4 bases, the J end lost 6 bases, and 12 bases lay between the germline ends. The CDR3 sequence is 13 residues long. Germline V gives CDR1 SNHLY, CDR2 FYNNEI. The chain's CDR3 is CASSGASGKTQYF. In nucleotides, the CDR3 is TGTGCCAGCAGTGGAGCCAGTGGGAAGACCCAGTACTTC.

This clone was found once. This rearrangement joins TRBV27 to TRBJ2-2, with D hard to call. There are 12 residues in the CDR3. Germline V gives CDR1 MNHEY, CDR2 SMNVEV (reference sequence). V lost 6 bases to trimming and J lost 2 bases, with 4 bases between them. The chain's CDR3 is CASRRNTGELFF. CDR3 nucleotides: TGTGCCAGCAGGCGAAACACCGGGGAGCTGTTTTTT.